The rows below give T cell receptor beta chains drawn from one sample of a study of T-cell reconstitution after alpha-beta-depleted transplantation in children. TCRdb re-derived calls from the PCR reads in MiXCR, one entry per CDR3 protein. Of about 48,000 distinct CDR3 sequences listed, less than 6% are singletons. The sequencing here drew on PBMCs, mostly from graft donor cells, taken 60 days after TCRalphabeta/CD19-depleted stem cell transplant. These receptors all stem from a female patient aged 2-10 years who had a stem cell transplant for aplastic anemia, so the T cells may come from the graft donor. Each CDR3 is given with its conserved first and last residue. The D gene is left open where the match is weak. For some rows the clone size is stated as once, few or many, or as a class when expanded; others skip it.

V	D	size	J	DNA	CDR3
TRBV5-1	NA	many	TRBJ2-3	TGCGCCAGCAGCTTGTTTCAAGACACAGATACGCAGTATTTT	CASSLFQDTDTQYF
TRBV20-1	TRBD2	many	TRBJ2-5	TGCAGTGCTAGACCCACGGGGGGGGTAATCCAAGAGACCCAGTACTTC	CSARPTGGVIQETQYF
TRBV5-4	NA	many	TRBJ2-7	TGTGCCAGCAGCCGAGAAGGGACGCTCTCCTACGAGCAGTACTTC	CASSREGTLSYEQYF
TRBV7-6	NA	many	TRBJ2-3	TGTGCCAGCAGCTTAGCGAGGTCAGATACGCAGTATTTT	CASSLARSDTQYF
TRBV2	TRBD2	many	TRBJ2-5	TGTGCCGGCTCTAGCGGGGAGACCCAGTACTTC	CAGSSGETQYF
TRBV7-6	TRBD1	many	TRBJ2-5	TGTGCCAGCAGCGTGGGACAGCAAGAGACCCAGTACTTC	CASSVGQQETQYF
TRBV12-3/TRBV12-4	NA	medium-sized	TRBJ2-5	TGTGCCAGCAGCCCCCCGGTGGTCGAGACCCAGTACTTC	CASSPPVVETQYF
TRBV25-1	NA	many	TRBJ2-7	TGTGCCAGCAGTGAAGGAGACTACGAGCAGTACTTC	CASSEGDYEQYF
TRBV20-1	TRBD2	many	TRBJ2-1	TGCAGTGCTCCCAATGGACTAGCGGGAGTGAATGAGCAGTTCTTC	CSAPNGLAGVNEQFF
TRBV2	NA	NA	TRBJ2-5	TGTGCCAGCAGTGAAGAACAGGGACGGGAGACCCAGTACTTC	CASSEEQGRETQYF
TRBV6-1	TRBD2	many	TRBJ2-3	TGTGCCAGCAGTCAAAAAATGGGCGCTAGCGGGGGGGCAGATACGCAGTATTTT	CASSQKMGASGGADTQYF
TRBV7-6	TRBD2	few	TRBJ2-1	TGTGCCAGCAGCTTAGAAGTGGCGGGAGATTTATACAATGAGCAGTTCTTC	CASSLEVAGDLYNEQFF
TRBV25-1	TRBD1	many	TRBJ1-6	TGTGCCAGCAGTGATGACAGGGCGCATAATTCACCCCTCCACTTT	CASSDDRAHNSPLHF
TRBV20-1	NA	many	TRBJ1-2	TGCAGTGCTAGTCGGGCCATACTCTATGGCTACACCTTC	CSASRAILYGYTF
TRBV29-1	NA	many	TRBJ2-7	TGCAGCTGCACCAGGGATTACGAGCAGTACTTC	CSCTRDYEQYF
TRBV7-2	TRBD2	many	TRBJ2-1	TGTGCCAGCAGCATATCCGGGACTAGCGGGGTCAATGAGCAGTTCTTC	CASSISGTSGVNEQFF
TRBV5-1	TRBD2	many	TRBJ2-1	TGCGCCAGCAGCTCCGGGACTAGCGGGAGGGTCTTCTTC	CASSSGTSGRVFF
TRBV29-1	TRBD1	many	TRBJ2-5	TGCAGCGTTGAAGATCGGGGACAGGGGGCGCGAGAGACCCAGTACTTC	CSVEDRGQGARETQYF
TRBV20-1	NA	many	TRBJ2-1	TGCAGTGCTAGAGGGGAAGTAGCGCCTTGGATCGATGAGCAGTTCTTC	CSARGEVAPWIDEQFF
TRBV18	TRBD1	NA	TRBJ2-7	TGTGCCAGCTCACCCGGGGACAGCAGCTCCTACGAGCAGTACTTC	CASSPGDSSSYEQYF
TRBV9	NA	many	TRBJ2-6	TGTGCCAGCAGCGCAGATTCTGGGGCCAACGTCCTGACTTTC	CASSADSGANVLTF
TRBV28	NA	NA	TRBJ1-6	TGTGCCAGCACAATCAGTAGCTCCTATAATTCACCCCTCCACTTT	CASTISSSYNSPLHF
TRBV7-8	TRBD1	few	TRBJ1-4	TGTGCCAGCAGCGTCGGACAGGTTGCAACTAATGAAAAACTGTTTTTT	CASSVGQVATNEKLFF
TRBV7-2	NA	many	TRBJ1-5	TGTGCCAGCAGCTTACGGACAGGCAATCAGCCCCAGCATTTT	CASSLRTGNQPQHF
TRBV9	NA	many	TRBJ2-3	TGTGCCAGCAGCGTCGGACGGGTCACAGATACGCAGTATTTT	CASSVGRVTDTQYF
TRBV18	TRBD1	few	TRBJ2-7	TGTGCCAGCTCACCAGCAAAAGGGACAGGGAACGAGCAGTACTTC	CASSPAKGTGNEQYF
TRBV20-1	TRBD1	many	TRBJ1-5	TGCAGTGCTAGTCAAACAGGGGACGCGCCCCAGCATTTT	CSASQTGDAPQHF
TRBV7-2	NA	many	TRBJ2-2	TGTGCCAGCAGCTCCCGTCGAGGGGGGGAGCTGTTTTTT	CASSSRRGGELFF
TRBV20-1	NA	many	TRBJ2-5	TGCAGTGCTAGAAGGGACCGCCCCCAAGAGACCCAGTACTTC	CSARRDRPQETQYF
TRBV20-1	NA	many	TRBJ2-7	TGCAGTGCTAGTCGTTTACCGGGGGGCTTCAACGAGCAGTACTTC	CSASRLPGGFNEQYF
TRBV20-1	NA	many	TRBJ2-7	TGCAGTGCTAGGGAGTCCCAGCGGGGACAATACGAGCAGTACTTC	CSARESQRGQYEQYF
TRBV7-9	TRBD1	many	TRBJ1-5	TGTGCCAGCAGCCCGGGGACAGGGAAGAGCAATCAGCCCCAGCATTTT	CASSPGTGKSNQPQHF
TRBV30	NA	many	TRBJ2-3	TGTGCCTGGAAGTTTTACAGCTCAGATACGCAGTATTTT	CAWKFYSSDTQYF
TRBV7-2	TRBD2	many	TRBJ2-1	TGTGCCAGCAGCTTAACTAGCGGGGGGCTATACAATGAGCAGTTCTTC	CASSLTSGGLYNEQFF
TRBV14	NA	many	TRBJ2-7	TGTGCCAGCAGCCAAGTGGAGGGCTACGAGCAGTACTTC	CASSQVEGYEQYF
TRBV19	TRBD1	few	TRBJ2-7	TGTGCCAGTAGTACCCCGGGACAGGGGACCGAGCAGTACTTC	CASSTPGQGTEQYF